This TCR beta chain was identified in a study of cytomegalovirus exposure and HLA in healthy donors. Study results and limitations: A missense DCLRE1C variant was associated with V- and J-gene trimming of TCR beta chains in a later analysis, and an independent cohort replicated the association. Altogether, 164 TCR beta chains were recorded as cytomegalovirus-associated. Sequencing probably produced one cluster of sequence variants that were highly shared.

It was with 60 Vbeta and 13 Jbeta primers that the PCR ran. TCRdb keeps only in-frame clones here, not all; method: immunoSEQ multiplex PCR. The sample shows roughly 130,000 clones, around 71% of them seen only once. The CDR3 runs 15 residues. V lost 2 bases and J lost 9, with 17 bases in between. Germline values: CDR1 MNHEY, CDR2 SVGAGI. Of note for this clone: No antigen is known for it.

This clonotype was sampled from a woman in her sixties in good health and CMV-seropositive. The specimen sequenced was PBMCs. The chain couples TRBV6-5 to TRBJ1-3; D possibly corresponds to TRBD1 (5 bases). The CDR3 nucleotides are TGTGCCAGCAGTTACCGGGGGACCGCTTCAGGCACCATATATTTT. Its translation: CASSYRGTASGTIYF.